This T cell receptor (beta chain) was observed in a study of cytotoxic CD8 clonotypes in ibrutinib-treated CLL. Germline V lookup: CDR1 SQVTM, CDR2 ANQGSEA. This CDR3 region has 16 residues. V dropped 4 bases and J dropped 1; count of bases not matched to a gene: 9. Assay used: immunoSEQ multiplex PCR; TCRdb lists only in-frame clones, some missing. The repertoire consists of around 250,000 clones, with under 75% occurring once and the leading ten covering approximately 15%. Study-wide results and caveats: The clonality rise at ibrutinib response reflected private clonotype expansion. Baseline clonality was higher than in age-matched healthy donors and moved in step with circulating CD8+ T-cell counts.

This clone was seen once. Its antigen is not known. The clonotype comes from a human donor with chronic lymphocytic leukemia. The sample in question was PBMCs, obtained after 24 months of ibrutinib treatment. The gene calls are TRBV29-1 and TRBJ2-7; 11 bases are shared with TRBD2. DNA for the CDR3: TGCAGCGTTGCCGGGACTAGCGGACTCAAATCCTACGAGCAGTACTTC. Translating gives CSVAGTSGLKSYEQYF.